This TCR beta chain was sequenced during a study of CD8 T cells in ankylosing spondylitis. Points from the study as a whole: Disease-linked clones were found to be CD8+ and relatively rare in peripheral blood. Clones linked to disease were reported to show significant enrichment in matched ankylosing spondylitis synovial fluid. Seemingly characteristic of ankylosing spondylitis blood was a TCR beta motif consisting of about 8 highly homologous variants.

The germline V and J ends were trimmed by 6 bases and 2 bases, with 18 bases remaining between them. Germline CDR1 is MNHEY and CDR2 is SVGAGI. This CDR3 contains 16 residues. For TCR beta, libraries came from quantitative 5'-RACE with molecular barcodes. TCRdb passed the 5' RACE reads through MiXCR, listing each CDR3 protein once. Found here are about 130,000 distinct CDR3 sequences, approximately 10% of them singletons; the top ten hold about 3.6%. This clonotype was detected many times. Its target is unknown. The rearrangement joins TRBV6-5 to TRBJ2-3; D not certain. The clonotype was recovered from a male donor with ankylosing spondylitis or in good health (not recorded which). Material: blood, either unsorted or a sorted T cell fraction (not recorded which). The CDR3 is CASRNGPGRNTDTQYF. CDR3 DNA sequence: TGTGCCAGCAGAAACGGTCCTGGACGGAACACAGATACGCAGTATTTT.